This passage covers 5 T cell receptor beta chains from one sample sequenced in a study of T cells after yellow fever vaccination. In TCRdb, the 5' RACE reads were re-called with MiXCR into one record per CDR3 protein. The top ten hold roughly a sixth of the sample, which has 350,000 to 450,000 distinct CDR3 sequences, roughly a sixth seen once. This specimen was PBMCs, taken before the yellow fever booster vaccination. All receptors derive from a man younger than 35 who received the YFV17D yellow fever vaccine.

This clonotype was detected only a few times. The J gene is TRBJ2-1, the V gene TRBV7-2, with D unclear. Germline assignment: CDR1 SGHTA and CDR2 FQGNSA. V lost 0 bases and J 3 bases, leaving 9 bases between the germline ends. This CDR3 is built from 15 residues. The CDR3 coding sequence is TGTGCCAGCAGCTTAGCAGGCTCAGGCTACAATGAGCAGTTCTTC. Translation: CASSLAGSGYNEQFF.

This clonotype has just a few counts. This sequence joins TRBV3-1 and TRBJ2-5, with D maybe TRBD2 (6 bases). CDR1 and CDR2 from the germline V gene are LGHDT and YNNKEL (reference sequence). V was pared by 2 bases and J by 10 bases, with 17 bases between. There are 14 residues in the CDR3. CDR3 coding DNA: TGTGCCAGCAGCCAAATTGCGGGGCCAACTTTCCAGTACTTC. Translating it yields CASSQIAGPTFQYF.

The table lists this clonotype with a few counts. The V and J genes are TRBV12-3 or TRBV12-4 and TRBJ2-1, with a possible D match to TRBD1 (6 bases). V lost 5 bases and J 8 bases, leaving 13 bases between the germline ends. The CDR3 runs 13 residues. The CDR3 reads CASSEHRADEQFF. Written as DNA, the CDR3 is TGTGCCAGCAGTGAACACAGGGCCGATGAGCAGTTCTTC.

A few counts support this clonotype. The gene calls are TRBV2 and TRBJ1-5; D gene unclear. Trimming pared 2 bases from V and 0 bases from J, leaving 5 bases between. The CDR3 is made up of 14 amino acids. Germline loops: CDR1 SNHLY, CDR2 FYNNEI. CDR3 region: CASSELSSNQPQHF. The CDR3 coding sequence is TGTGCCAGCAGTGAACTTAGTAGCAATCAGCCCCAGCATTTT.

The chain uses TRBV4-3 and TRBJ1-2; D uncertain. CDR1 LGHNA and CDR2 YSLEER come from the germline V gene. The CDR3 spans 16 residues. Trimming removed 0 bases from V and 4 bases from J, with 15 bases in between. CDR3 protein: CASSQDRAGRAYGYTF. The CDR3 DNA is TGCGCCAGCAGCCAAGATCGGGCCGGAAGAGCCTATGGCTACACCTTC.